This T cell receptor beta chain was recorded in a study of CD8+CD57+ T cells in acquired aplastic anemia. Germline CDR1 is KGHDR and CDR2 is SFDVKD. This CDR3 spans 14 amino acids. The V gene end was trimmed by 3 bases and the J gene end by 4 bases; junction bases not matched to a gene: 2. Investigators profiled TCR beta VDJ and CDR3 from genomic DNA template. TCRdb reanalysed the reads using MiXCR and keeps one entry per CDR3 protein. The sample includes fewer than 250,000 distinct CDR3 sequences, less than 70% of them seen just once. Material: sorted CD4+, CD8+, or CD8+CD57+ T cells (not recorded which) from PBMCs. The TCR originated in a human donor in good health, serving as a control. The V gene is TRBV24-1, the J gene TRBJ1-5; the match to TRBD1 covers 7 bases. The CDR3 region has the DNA TGTGCCACCAGTGATCAGGGGGGGAATCAGCCCCAGCATTTT. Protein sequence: CATSDQGGNQPQHF.